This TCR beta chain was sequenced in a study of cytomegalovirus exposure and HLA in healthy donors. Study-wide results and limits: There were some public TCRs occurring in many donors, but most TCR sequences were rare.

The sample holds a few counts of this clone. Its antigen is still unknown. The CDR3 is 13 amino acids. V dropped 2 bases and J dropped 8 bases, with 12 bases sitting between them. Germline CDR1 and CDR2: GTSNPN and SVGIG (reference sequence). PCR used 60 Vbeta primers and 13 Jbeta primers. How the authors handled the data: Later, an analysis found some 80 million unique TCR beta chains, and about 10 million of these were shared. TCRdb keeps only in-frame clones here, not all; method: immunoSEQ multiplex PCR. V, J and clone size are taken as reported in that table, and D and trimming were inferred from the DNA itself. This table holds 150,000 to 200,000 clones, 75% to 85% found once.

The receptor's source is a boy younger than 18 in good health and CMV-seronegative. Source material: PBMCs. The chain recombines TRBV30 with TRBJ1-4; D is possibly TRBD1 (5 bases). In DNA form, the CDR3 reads TGTGCCTGGAGTTTTGGCGGGGGGGAAAAACTGTTTTTT. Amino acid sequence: CAWSFGGGEKLFF.